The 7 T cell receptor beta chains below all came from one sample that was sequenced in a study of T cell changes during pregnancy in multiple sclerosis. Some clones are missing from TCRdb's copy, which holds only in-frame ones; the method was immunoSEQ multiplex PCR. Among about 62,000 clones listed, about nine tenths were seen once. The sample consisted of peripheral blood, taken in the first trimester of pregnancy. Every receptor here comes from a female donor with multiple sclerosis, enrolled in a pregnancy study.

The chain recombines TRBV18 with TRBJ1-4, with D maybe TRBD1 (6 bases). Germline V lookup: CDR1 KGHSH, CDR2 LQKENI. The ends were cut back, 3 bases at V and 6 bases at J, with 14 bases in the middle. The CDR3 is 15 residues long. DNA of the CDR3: TGTGCCAGCTCACCCTGGACAGTAGAACATGAAAAACTGTTTTTT. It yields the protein CASSPWTVEHEKLFF.

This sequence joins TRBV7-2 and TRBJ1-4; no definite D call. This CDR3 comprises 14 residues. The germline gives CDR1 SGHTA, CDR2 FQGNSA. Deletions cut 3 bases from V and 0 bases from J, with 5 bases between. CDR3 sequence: CASSFGTTNEKLFF. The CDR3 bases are TGTGCCAGCAGCTTCGGTACAACTAATGAAAAACTGTTTTTT.

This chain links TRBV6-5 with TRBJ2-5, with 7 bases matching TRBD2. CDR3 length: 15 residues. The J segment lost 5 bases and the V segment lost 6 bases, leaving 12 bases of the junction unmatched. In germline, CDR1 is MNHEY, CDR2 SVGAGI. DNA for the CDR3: TGTGCCAGCAGAATAGGGCCTCTAGCGGCGGAGACCCAGTACTTC. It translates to CASRIGPLAAETQYF.

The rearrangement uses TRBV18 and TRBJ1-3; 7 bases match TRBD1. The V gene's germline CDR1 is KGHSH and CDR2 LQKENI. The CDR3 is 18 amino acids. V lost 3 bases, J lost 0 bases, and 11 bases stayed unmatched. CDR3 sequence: CASSPRDSRVASGNTIYF. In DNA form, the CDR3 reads TGTGCCAGCTCACCCCGGGACAGTAGGGTTGCCTCTGGAAACACCATATATTTT.

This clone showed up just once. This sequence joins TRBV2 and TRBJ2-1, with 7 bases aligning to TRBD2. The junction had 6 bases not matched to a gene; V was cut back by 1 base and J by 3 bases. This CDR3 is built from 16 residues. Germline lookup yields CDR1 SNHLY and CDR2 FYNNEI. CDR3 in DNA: TGTGCCAGCAGTGAAGAAGGCAGCGGGAACTACAATGAGCAGTTCTTC. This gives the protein CASSEEGSGNYNEQFF.

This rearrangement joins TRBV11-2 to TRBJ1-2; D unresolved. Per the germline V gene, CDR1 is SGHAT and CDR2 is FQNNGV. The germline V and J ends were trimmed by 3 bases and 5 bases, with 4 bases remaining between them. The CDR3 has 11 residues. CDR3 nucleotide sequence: TGTGCCAGCAGCTTCGGGTATGGCTACACCTTC. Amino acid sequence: CASSFGYGYTF.

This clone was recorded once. Here the CDR3 reads CASSLITRRGSTYEQYF. In DNA form, the CDR3 reads TGTGCCAGCAGCTTAATTACCAGGCGGGGGTCGACCTACGAGCAGTACTTC. This rearrangement joins TRBV13 to TRBJ2-7; TRBD2 matches 7 bases. Germline values: CDR1 PRHDT, CDR2 FYEKMQ (reference sequence). This CDR3 is 17 amino acids long. V dropped 2 bases and J dropped 2; count of bases not matched to a gene: 12.